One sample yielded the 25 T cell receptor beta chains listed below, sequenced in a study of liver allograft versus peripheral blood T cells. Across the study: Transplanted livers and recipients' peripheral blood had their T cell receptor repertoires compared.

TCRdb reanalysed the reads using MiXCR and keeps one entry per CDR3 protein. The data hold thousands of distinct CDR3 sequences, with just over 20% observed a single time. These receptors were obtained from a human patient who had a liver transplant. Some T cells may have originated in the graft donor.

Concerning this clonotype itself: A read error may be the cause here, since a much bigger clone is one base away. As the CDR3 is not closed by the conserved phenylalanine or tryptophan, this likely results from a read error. CDR3 DNA: TGTGCCAGCTCACCTACGCAGGGGGATAGGGAAGAGCAGTACTAC. Translated: CASSPTQGDREEQYY. The V call is TRBV18, the J call TRBJ2-7, with 7 bases identical to TRBD1. There are 15 residues in the CDR3. Trimming cost V 3 bases and J 7 bases; bases outside gene matches: 12. The germline CDR1 and CDR2 sequences are KGHSH and LQKENI.

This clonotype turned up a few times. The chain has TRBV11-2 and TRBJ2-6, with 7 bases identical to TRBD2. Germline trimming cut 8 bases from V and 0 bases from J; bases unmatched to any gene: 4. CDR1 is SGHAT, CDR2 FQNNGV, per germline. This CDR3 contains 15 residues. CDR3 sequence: CASGGGPSGANVLTF. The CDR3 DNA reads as TGTGCCAGCGGGGGAGGGCCCTCTGGGGCCAACGTCCTGACTTTC. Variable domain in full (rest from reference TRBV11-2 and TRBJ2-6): EAGVAQSPRYKIIEKRQSVAFWCNPISGHATLYWYQQILGQGPKLLIQFQNNGVVDDSQLPKDRFSAERLKGVDSTLKIQPAKLEDSAVYLCASGGGPSGANVLTFGAGSRLTVL.

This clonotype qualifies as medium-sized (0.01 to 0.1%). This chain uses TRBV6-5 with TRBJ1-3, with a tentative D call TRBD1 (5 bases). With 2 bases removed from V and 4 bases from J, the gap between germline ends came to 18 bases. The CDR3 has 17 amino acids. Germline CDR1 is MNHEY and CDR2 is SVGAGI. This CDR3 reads CASSYSLYPGWGNTIYF. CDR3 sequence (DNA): TGTGCCAGCAGTTACAGCCTCTATCCAGGGTGGGGAAACACCATATATTTT.

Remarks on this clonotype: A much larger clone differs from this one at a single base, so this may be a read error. The CDR3 is CASSLWGMAATGELFF. CDR3 coding DNA: TGTGCCAGCAGCTTATGGGGCATGGCTGCCACCGGGGAGCTGTTTTTT. J is TRBJ2-2 and V is TRBV7-9; a weak D match, TRBD1 (5 bases). Trimming removed 2 bases at V and 4 bases at J, with 14 bases between. The CDR3 has 16 residues. CDR1 SEHNR and CDR2 FQNEAQ come from the germline V gene (reference sequence).

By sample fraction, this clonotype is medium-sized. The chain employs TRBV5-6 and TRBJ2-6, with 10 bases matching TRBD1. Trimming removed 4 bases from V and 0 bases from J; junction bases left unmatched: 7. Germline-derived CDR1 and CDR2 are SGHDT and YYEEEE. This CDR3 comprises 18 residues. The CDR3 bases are TGTGCCAGCAGCGCTCGGACAGGGGGAAGCTCTGGGGCCAACGTCCTGACTTTC. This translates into CASSARTGGSSGANVLTF.

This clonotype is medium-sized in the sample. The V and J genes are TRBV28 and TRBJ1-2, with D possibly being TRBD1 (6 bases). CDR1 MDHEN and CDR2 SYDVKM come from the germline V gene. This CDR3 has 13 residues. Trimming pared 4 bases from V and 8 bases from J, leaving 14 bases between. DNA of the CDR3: TGTGCCAGCAGTTCACAGGGATCGGGGGGCTACACCTTC. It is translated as CASSSQGSGGYTF.

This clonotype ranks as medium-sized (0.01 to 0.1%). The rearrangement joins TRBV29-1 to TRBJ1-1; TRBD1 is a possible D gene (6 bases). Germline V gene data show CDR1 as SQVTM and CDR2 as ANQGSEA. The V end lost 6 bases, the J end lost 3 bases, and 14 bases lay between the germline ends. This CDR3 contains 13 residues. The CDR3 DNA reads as TGCAGCGTCGCTTGGGAGGGGGACACTGAAGCTTTCTTT. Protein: CSVAWEGDTEAFF.

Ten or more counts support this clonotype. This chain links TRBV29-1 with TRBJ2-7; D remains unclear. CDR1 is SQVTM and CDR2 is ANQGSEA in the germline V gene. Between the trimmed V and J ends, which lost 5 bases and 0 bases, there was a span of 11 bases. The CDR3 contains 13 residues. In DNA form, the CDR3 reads TGCAGCGTTTCGATCAGGTCCTCCTACGAGCAGTACTTC. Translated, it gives CSVSIRSSYEQYF.

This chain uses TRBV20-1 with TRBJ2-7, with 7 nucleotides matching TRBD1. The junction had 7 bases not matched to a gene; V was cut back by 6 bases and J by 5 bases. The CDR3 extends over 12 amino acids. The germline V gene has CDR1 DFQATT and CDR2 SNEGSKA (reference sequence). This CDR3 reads CSAPRQGDEQYF. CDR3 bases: TGCAGTGCCCCCCGACAGGGCGACGAGCAGTACTTC.

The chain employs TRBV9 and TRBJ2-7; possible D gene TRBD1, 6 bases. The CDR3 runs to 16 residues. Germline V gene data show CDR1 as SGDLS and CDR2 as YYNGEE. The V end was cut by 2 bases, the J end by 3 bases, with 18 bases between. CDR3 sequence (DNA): TGTGCCAGCAGCGTGTCCCGGGACAAAGGGGACTACGAGCAGTACTTC. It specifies CASSVSRDKGDYEQYF.

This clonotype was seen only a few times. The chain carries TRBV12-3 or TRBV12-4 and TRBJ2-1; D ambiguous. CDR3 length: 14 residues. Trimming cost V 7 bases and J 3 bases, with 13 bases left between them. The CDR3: CASKSTPNYNEQFF. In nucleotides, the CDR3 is TGTGCCAGCAAATCAACCCCAAACTACAATGAGCAGTTCTTC.

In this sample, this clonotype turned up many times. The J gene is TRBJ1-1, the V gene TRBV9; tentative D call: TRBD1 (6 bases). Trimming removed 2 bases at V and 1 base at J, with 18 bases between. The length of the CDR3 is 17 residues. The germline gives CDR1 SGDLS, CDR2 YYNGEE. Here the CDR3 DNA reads TGTGCCAGCAGCGTCGGATTACAGGGCCAGGGGAACACTGAAGCTTTCTTT. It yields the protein CASSVGLQGQGNTEAFF.

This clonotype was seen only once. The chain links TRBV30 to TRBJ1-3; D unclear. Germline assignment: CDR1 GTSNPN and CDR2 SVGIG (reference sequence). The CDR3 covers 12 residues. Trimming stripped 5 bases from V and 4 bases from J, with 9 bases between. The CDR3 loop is CAWGRQGNTIYF. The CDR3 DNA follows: TGTGCCTGGGGGCGTCAAGGAAACACCATATATTTT.

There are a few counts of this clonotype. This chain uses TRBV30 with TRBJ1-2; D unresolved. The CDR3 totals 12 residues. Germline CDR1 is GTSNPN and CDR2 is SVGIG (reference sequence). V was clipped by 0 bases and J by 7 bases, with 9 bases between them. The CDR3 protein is CAWSVQAGGYTF. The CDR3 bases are TGTGCCTGGAGTGTCCAGGCCGGTGGCTACACCTTC.

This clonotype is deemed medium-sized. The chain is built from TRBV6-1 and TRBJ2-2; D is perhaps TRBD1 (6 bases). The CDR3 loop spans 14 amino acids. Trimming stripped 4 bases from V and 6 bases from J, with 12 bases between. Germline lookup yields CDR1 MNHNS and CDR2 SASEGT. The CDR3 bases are TGTGCCAGCAGTGGAACAGGGCCCGCCGGGGAGCTGTTTTTT. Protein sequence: CASSGTGPAGELFF.

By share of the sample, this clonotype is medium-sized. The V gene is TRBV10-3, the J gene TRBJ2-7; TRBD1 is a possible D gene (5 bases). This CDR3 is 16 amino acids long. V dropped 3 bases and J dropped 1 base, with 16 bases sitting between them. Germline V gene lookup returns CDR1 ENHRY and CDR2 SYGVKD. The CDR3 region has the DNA TGTGCCATCAGTGAAGAAGGGGCAGGGTTATCCTACGAGCAGTACTTC. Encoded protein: CAISEEGAGLSYEQYF.

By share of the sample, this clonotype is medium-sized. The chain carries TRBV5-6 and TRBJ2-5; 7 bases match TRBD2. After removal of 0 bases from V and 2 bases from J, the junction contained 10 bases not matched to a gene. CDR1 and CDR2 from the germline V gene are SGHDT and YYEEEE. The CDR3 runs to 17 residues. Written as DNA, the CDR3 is TGTGCCAGCAGCTTGGTTGGAGCGGGGACGTTACAAGAGACCCAGTACTTC. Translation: CASSLVGAGTLQETQYF.

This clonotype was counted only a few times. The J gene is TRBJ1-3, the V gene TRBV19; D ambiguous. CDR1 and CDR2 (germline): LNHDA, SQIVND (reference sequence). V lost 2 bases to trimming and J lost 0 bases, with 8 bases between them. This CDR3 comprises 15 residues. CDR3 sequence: CASSIPTGSGNTIYF. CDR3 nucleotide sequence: TGTGCCAGTAGTATACCGACGGGCTCTGGAAACACCATATATTTT.

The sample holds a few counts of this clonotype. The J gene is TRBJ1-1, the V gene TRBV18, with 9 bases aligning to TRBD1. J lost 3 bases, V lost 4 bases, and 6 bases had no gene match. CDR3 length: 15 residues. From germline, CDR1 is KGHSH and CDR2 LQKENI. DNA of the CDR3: TGTGCCAGCTCACGAGGGACAGGGCGGGACACTGAAGCTTTCTTT. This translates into CASSRGTGRDTEAFF.

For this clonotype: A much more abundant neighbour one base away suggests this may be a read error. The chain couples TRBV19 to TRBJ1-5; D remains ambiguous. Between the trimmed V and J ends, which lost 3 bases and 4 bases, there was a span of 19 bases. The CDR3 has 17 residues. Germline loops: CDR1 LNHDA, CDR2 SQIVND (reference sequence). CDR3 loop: CASSILEMSLLNQPQHF. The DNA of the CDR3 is TGTGCCAGTAGTATTTTGGAGATGTCCCTACTAAATCAGCCCCAGCATTTT.

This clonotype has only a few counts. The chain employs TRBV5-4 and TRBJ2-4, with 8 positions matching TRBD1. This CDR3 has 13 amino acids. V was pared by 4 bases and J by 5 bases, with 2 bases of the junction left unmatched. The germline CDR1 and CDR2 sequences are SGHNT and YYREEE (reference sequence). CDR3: CASSVTGENIQYF. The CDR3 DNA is TGTGCCAGCAGCGTGACAGGGGAAAACATTCAGTACTTC.

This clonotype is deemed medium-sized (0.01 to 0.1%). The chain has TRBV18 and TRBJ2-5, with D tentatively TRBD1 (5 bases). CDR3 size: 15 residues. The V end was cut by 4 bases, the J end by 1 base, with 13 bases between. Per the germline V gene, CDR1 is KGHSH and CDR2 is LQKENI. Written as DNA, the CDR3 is TGTGCCAGCTCACTGAATAAGGACACCCAAGAGACCCAGTACTTC. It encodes CASSLNKDTQETQYF.

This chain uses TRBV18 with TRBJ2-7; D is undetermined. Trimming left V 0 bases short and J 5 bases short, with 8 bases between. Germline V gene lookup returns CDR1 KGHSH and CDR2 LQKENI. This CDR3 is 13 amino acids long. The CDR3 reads CASSPPNSDEQYF. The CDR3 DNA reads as TGTGCCAGCTCACCACCAAATTCGGACGAGCAGTACTTC.

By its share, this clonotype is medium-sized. The CDR3: CASSRDRTYEQYF. In DNA form, the CDR3 reads TGTGCCAGCAGCCGGGACAGGACCTACGAGCAGTACTTC. This chain connects TRBV6-1 to TRBJ2-7; the match to TRBD1 covers 8 bases. The germline V gene encodes CDR1 MNHNS and CDR2 SASEGT. This CDR3 has 13 amino acids. V was pared by 6 bases and J by 2 bases, with 3 bases of the junction left unmatched.

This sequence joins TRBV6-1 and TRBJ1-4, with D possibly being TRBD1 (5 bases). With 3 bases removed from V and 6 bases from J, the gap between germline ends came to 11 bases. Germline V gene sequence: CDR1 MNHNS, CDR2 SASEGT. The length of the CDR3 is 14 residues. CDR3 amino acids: CASSEQGTYEKLFF. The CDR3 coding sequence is TGTGCCAGCAGTGAGCAGGGCACTTATGAAAAACTGTTTTTT.